Sequencing of this T cell receptor (beta chain) was carried out in a study of regulatory T cells in long-lasting Graves disease (dated by TCRdb to the early 2020s). For the wider study: Patients with newly diagnosed Graves' disease had been on antithyroid drugs for under 3 months. Peripheral blood TCR sequencing and RNA sequencing compared persistent Graves' disease patients with newly diagnosed Graves' disease patients. The study took place in China and was registered as a clinical trial. TCR sequencing covered some 13 persistent and around 20 newly diagnosed Graves' disease patients, about 35 samples in total.

This clonotype was counted ten times or more. No antigen is known for it. No quality values exist for individual bases; no much larger clone is one base distant. CDR1 and CDR2 are drawn from the germline V gene (reference sequence): LGHDT, YNNKEL. Measured from the cysteine to the phenylalanine, the CDR3 is 16 residues long. The entry retains the CDR3 DNA only, 48 bases that are in frame from base 1. At the junction V is shortened by 0 bases and J by 1 base; bases outside the gene matches: 5. Library method: multiplex PCR. For sequencing, an Illumina HiSeq 4000 was employed. To build TCR beta libraries, CDR3 regions were amplified by Arm-PCR using iRepertoire HTBI primers. Gel purification was performed on PCR products prior to sequencing. Under the source paper's analysis protocol: Across samples, roughly 60 TRBV and 13 to 15 TRBJ segments were identified and used for gene usage analysis of CDR3 amino acid clonotypes. COPE and FqMerger were used to merge the filtered high-quality paired reads into contigs. BLAST was used to align contigs to IMGT TRBV, TRBD and TRBJ reference genes, and CDR3 was defined according to IMGT. Clonotypes above 0.1% frequency were classified as highly expanded clones. Shannon entropy served as the measure of repertoire diversity, while the Gini coefficient captured V-J evenness. Clonotypes shared by more than one individual were considered public. The raw public data were reprocessed by TCRdb itself: fastp quality trimming at Q25, MiXCR clonotype calling, in-frame beta chains only. One record per CDR3 amino acid sequence lists the most common genes and DNA. These V and J calls rely on TCRdb rather than the paper's analysis. The sample table records about 620,000 distinct CDR3 sequences; about 15% of these occur just once. 15% to 20% of the sample lies in the top ten.

Beyond this particular receptor, the publication reports: Persistent disease showed preferential use of TRBV28, TRBJ1-2 and TRBJ2-5, whereas newly diagnosed disease favored TRBV20-1 and TRBJ2-1. A larger number of public clonotypes was shared among persistent patients (fewer than 3,000) than among newly diagnosed patients (around 880). Persistent Graves' disease patients showed lower TCR Shannon entropy and fewer highly expanded clones than newly diagnosed patients, suggesting clonal expansion. Because the primary lesion, thyroid tissue, could not be accessed, the study looked at peripheral blood alone. The small sample size was acknowledged by the authors as a limitation that may reduce accuracy. Only the TCR beta chain was sequenced and analyzed.

The time point tag for this specimen amounts to: newly diagnosed GD, antithyroid drugs for less than 3 months. For both TCR sequencing and RNA sequencing, RNA was extracted from PBMCs in TRIzol. Graves' disease was diagnosed according to American Thyroid Association guidelines. Patients were recruited from an endocrinology department in Xi'an, China. Each patient gave approximately 8.8 milliliters of peripheral blood, collected in an EDTA anticoagulant tube. PBMCs were isolated by Ficoll Paque Plus density gradient separation without further T cell sorting. An Agilent 2100 Bioanalyzer and agarose gel were used to assess RNA quality, and a NanoDrop 2000 was used to measure RNA concentration. This same sample was also taken into another study, of T cells in Graves' hyperthyroidism and ophthalmopathy. The second source states: A patient counted as having stable Graves' hyperthyroidism if no progression to ophthalmopathy occurred over 18 months of follow-up. Hyperthyroidism patients were newly diagnosed, with disease duration under 2 months, and aged 18 to 65 years. Patients with uncontrolled infections, other autoimmune diseases, pregnancy or lactation were excluded. Diagnoses were based on clinical symptoms, serum thyroxine and TRAb, thyroid ultrasound and orbital computed tomography. For the first round of RT-PCR on the TCR CDR3, the HTBI primer set was used together with the Qiagen OneStep RT-PCR kit. Most expanded thyroid clonotypes (frequency above 0.001) were also found in blood, which suggests that blood repertoires may mirror thyroid immune responses. In cross-validation, a model built on a 13 V-J signature told ophthalmopathy apart from stable hyperthyroidism with approximately 90% sensitivity and about 81% specificity, and in testing the same model reached 80%/75%. In validation, progression to ophthalmopathy was predicted by the model with roughly 69% sensitivity and 72.22% specificity, a median of roughly six months before onset. To identify distinguishing TCR V-J signatures, a discovery cohort of about 95 patients was used, comprising some 43 with Graves' ophthalmopathy and approximately 58 with stable Graves' hyperthyroidism. Prospective prediction of ophthalmopathy was tested in an independent validation cohort consisting of fewer than 20 hyperthyroidism patients and more than 15 patients who later progressed to ophthalmopathy. The approximately 97 discovery patients were randomly divided into training and test sets at a 7:3 ratio. Thyroid tissue and blood T-cell repertoires from six or seven Graves' hyperthyroidism patients were also compared in the study. Once sampling was done, hyperthyroidism patients were given methimazole at a starting dose of 30 mg daily, whereas ophthalmopathy patients were given high-dose intravenous methylprednisolone. A second multiplex PCR round built the libraries, followed by size selection and purification. Sequencing of the libraries was done on an Illumina HiSeq2000 using paired-end 100 bp reads. Raw data were processed with SOAPnuke, discarding reads with adapters, uncalled bases, mean Phred below 15, or no exact constant-primer or identifier match. High-quality paired reads were merged with COPE v1.2.5, and unique nucleotide sequences were defined as clonotypes. MiTCR v1.1 was used to align clonotypes to the IMGT TRBV, TRBD and TRBJ reference segments. Analysis was restricted to V-J combinations with a frequency above 0.0001, which covered roughly 99% of repertoires. The TCS score was defined as the ratio of F50 (clonal expansion) to E x V (chaos), calculated using BLOSUM62-based TCRdist between CDR3 peptides within each V-J. Welch's t-statistics and random forest reduced 450 to 600 V-J features to 10 to 15, which were used in a naive Bayes classifier (R e1071). Sample size was not statistically predetermined, and blinding of investigators to group allocation was not performed. TCR Vbeta CDR3 sequencing of 135 peripheral blood samples (approximately 44 ophthalmopathy, under 80 hyperthyroidism and some 17 progressor patients) is reported in the paper.

The rearrangement combines TRBV3-1 with TRBJ1-1, and 7 bases in between align with TRBD1. Sequencing used peripheral blood mononuclear cells (PBMCs), obtained at new diagnosis, from a patient treated with antithyroid drugs. The TCR comes from a woman aged 30 to 39 with Graves disease. Donor details come from another sample of the same person, matched by shared clones. The sequenced DNA is TGTGCCAGCAGCCAAGAACAGGGGTGGAAGAACACTGAAGCTTTCTTT. The encoded protein is CASSQEQGWKNTEAFF.